This TCR beta chain stems from a study of T cell repertoires in cytomegalovirus infection (dated by TCRdb to about 2019). At the level of the whole study: Donor HLA type was relevant to the analysis, because carriage of CMV infection together with the matching HLA type was indicated by public TCR beta signatures. Overall study results and their limits: In both this cohort and an independent cohort of a few hundred donors, the cumulative frequency of public TCR beta family members distinguished carriers of CMV infection plus the relevant HLA type. The ex vivo response was dominated by HLA-C-restricted CMV-specific TCR beta clonotypes, and the single most frequent clonotype in two of eight donors was supplied by these HLA-C-restricted clonotypes.

This clonotype was detected a few times. It has no known antigen specificity. Base qualities are not recorded, but no much larger clone differs from it by a single base. Sequencer: Illumina HiSeq 1500. Through fastp at Q25 and MiXCR, TCRdb rebuilt clones from the public reads, retaining in-frame beta chains. Each entry is one CDR3 protein sequence, shown with its most common DNA and genes. This sample lists 300,000 to 450,000 distinct CDR3 sequences; 15% to 20% were detected once. The top ten clones comprise 8.7% of the sample. CDR1 is given as DFQATT and CDR2 as SNEGSKA, both from the germline V gene (reference sequence). Including cysteine and phenylalanine, the CDR3 has 15 amino acids. Of the read, only the CDR3 DNA is kept; its 45 bases are in frame from base 1. Ends trimmed: V by 0 bases, J by 3 bases; bases unmatched to a gene: 7.

The sequenced sample was PBMCs. This sequence was found in a human donor in good health (CMV status not recorded). Some clones in this sample may be carry-over from other donors' samples. This receptor chain uses TRBV20-1 and TRBJ2-7, and 8 bases in between align with TRBD2. The DNA sequence is TGCAGTGCTAGAGATCCCCTAGCGGGCCTCTACGAGCAGTACTTC. Translated, it gives CSARDPLAGLYEQYF.